These 25 T cell receptor beta chains came from one sample sequenced in a study of control samples from healthy donors and cancer patients. Method: immunoSEQ multiplex PCR; TCRdb's copy keeps in-frame clones and lacks some. The sample includes around 120,000 clones, roughly 84% of them seen just once. Material for sequencing was blood. All receptors come from a man aged 40-49 years in good health.

This chain links TRBV24-1 with TRBJ2-3; 8 bases are a match to TRBD1. V dropped 7 bases and J dropped 4; count of bases not matched to a gene: 12. In germline, CDR1 is KGHDR, CDR2 SFDVKD. The CDR3 runs 16 residues. CDR3 nucleotides: TGTGCCACCAGGGCTTCGGACAGGGTGGATGCAGATACGCAGTATTTT. This gives the protein CATRASDRVDADTQYF.

V is TRBV5-1 and J is TRBJ2-7; D not resolved. Per germline, CDR1 SGHRS and CDR2 YFSETQ. Trimming shortened V by 0 bases and J by 4 bases, and 8 bases separated the two germline ends. The CDR3 length is 13 residues. The CDR3: CASSLGLVYEQYF. The CDR3 nucleotides read TGCGCCAGCAGCTTGGGGCTAGTGTACGAGCAGTACTTC. Full variable domain (outside the CDR3, taken from reference TRBV5-1 and TRBJ2-7): KAGVTQTPRYLIKTRGQQVTLSCSPISGHRSVSWYQQTPGQGLQFLFEYFSETQRNKGNFPGRFSGRQFSNSRSEMNVSTLELGDSALYLCASSLGLVYEQYFGPGTRLTVT.

V gene TRBV6-2 or TRBV6-3 combines with J gene TRBJ2-3; D unclear. Germline CDR1 and CDR2: MNHEY and SVGEGT. The CDR3 loop spans 16 amino acids. Trimming pared 4 bases from V and 8 bases from J, leaving 22 bases between. For the CDR3, the DNA is TGTGCCAGCAGTTGGCGCCCTTTACTCGTCTTGGGTACGCAGTATTTT. This sequence encodes CASSWRPLLVLGTQYF.

This sequence joins TRBV30 and TRBJ1-4, with D unclear. The V gene lost 1 base and the J gene lost 7 bases, with 10 bases spanning the gap. The V gene's germline CDR1 is GTSNPN and CDR2 SVGIG (reference sequence). The CDR3 spans 13 residues. The CDR3 spells CAWSARLGEKLFF. CDR3 in DNA: TGTGCCTGGAGTGCGAGACTGGGTGAAAAACTGTTTTTT.

The chain is built from TRBV12-5 and TRBJ2-1; either TRBD1 or TRBD2 may supply D (6 bases each). CDR1 is LGHNT, CDR2 FRNRAP, per germline. V was cut by 5 bases and J by 7 bases, with 30 bases left in between. The CDR3 extends over 19 amino acids. CDR3 nucleotide sequence: TGTGCTAGTGGTCTAGTGGGGGGCGCGCGGTGGACGAAGGGGAATGAGCAGTTCTTC. Its translation: CASGLVGGARWTKGNEQFF.

V and J are TRBV3-1 (or the pseudogene TRBV3-2) and TRBJ2-1; maybe TRBD2 (5 bases). Looked up from germline, CDR1 is LGHDT and CDR2 is YNNKEL (reference sequence). V dropped 4 bases and J dropped 0 bases, with 13 bases sitting between them. This CDR3 region has 16 residues. In DNA form, the CDR3 reads TGTGCCAGCAGCCGGACTGCCAGAAGCTCCTACAATGAGCAGTTCTTC. Protein: CASSRTARSSYNEQFF.

The chain employs TRBV24-1 and TRBJ2-5; 8 bases fit TRBD1. CDR1 is KGHDR, CDR2 SFDVKD, per germline. V shed 11 bases, J shed 4 bases, and the junction held 11 bases outside the gene matches. The CDR3 extends over 14 amino acids. The CDR3 sequence: CAIGGQGARETQYF. The CDR3 DNA sequence: TGTGCCATCGGAGGTCAGGGGGCGCGAGAGACCCAGTACTTC.

The chain recombines TRBV19 with TRBJ1-1, with TRBD1 matching over 7 bases. Germline-derived CDR1 and CDR2 are LNHDA and SQIVND (reference sequence). J lost 2 bases, V lost 1 base, and 13 bases had no gene match. CDR3 length equals 18 residues. The CDR3 is CASSIVVQGEEINTEAFF. The CDR3 DNA reads as TGTGCCAGTAGTATAGTGGTGCAGGGGGAAGAGATAAACACTGAAGCTTTCTTT.

The rearrangement uses TRBV30 and TRBJ2-1; D is undetermined. CDR1 is GTSNPN and CDR2 is SVGIG in the germline V gene (reference sequence). Between the trimmed V and J ends, which lost 0 bases and 2 bases, there was a span of 11 bases. CDR3 length: 15 residues. CDR3 loop: CAWSVARVPYNEQFF. For the CDR3, the DNA is TGTGCCTGGAGTGTAGCCCGGGTACCCTACAATGAGCAGTTCTTC.

The chain couples TRBV2 to TRBJ2-5, with D tentatively TRBD2 (6 bases). This CDR3 is 14 amino acids long. The germline CDR1 and CDR2 sequences are SNHLY and FYNNEI. V was cut by 6 bases and J by 0 bases, with 11 bases left in between. The CDR3 reads CASRAGRNQETQYF. As DNA, the CDR3 is TGTGCCAGCAGGGCGGGGCGAAACCAAGAGACCCAGTACTTC. Using reference TRBV2 and TRBJ2-5 for the parts outside the CDR3, the full variable domain is EPEVTQTPSHQVTQMGQEVILRCVPISNHLYFYWYRQILGQKVEFLVSFYNNEISEKSEIFDDQFSVERPDGSNFTLKIRSTKLEDSAMYFCASRAGRNQETQYFGPGTRLLVL.

This chain joins TRBV2 and TRBJ1-1; 11 bases align to TRBD1. The CDR3 runs to 16 residues. Germline-derived CDR1 and CDR2 are SNHLY and FYNNEI. V shed 9 bases and J 2 bases; nucleotides not matched to a gene: 11. The CDR3 sequence is CARDRRTGGQNTEAFF. The CDR3 coding sequence is TGTGCCAGAGACCGACGGACAGGGGGCCAAAACACTGAAGCTTTCTTT.

This clone was counted a single time. This sample includes further DNA sequences coding for the same CDR3. The CDR3 DNA reads as TGTGCCAGCAGTGAACCGGGGAGGGGGCTAAGGAGCTCCTACGAGCAGTACTTC. This encodes CASSEPGRGLRSSYEQYF. The chain joins TRBV25-1 to TRBJ2-7; D is tentatively TRBD1 or TRBD2 (7 bases each). CDR1 MGHDK and CDR2 SYGVNS come from the germline V gene. There are 18 residues in the CDR3. Trimming removed 2 bases at V and 0 bases at J, with 20 bases between.

The rearrangement links TRBV7-3 to TRBJ1-1; TRBD1 is a possible D gene (5 bases). The CDR3 spans 14 residues. Germline CDR1 reads SGHTA; CDR2 reads FQGTGA. V was shortened by 3 bases and J by 2 bases, with 10 bases between the two germline ends. The CDR3 DNA follows: TGTGCCAGCAGCTTGATGGGGGGTAACACTGAAGCTTTCTTT. Its translation: CASSLMGGNTEAFF.

The CDR3 bases are TGTGCCAGCAGCTCACGTCGGGGGGGATCTAACACCGGGGAGCTGTTTTTT. Translating gives CASSSRRGGSNTGELFF. The gene calls are TRBV7-3 and TRBJ2-2, with 8 bases that match TRBD2. The germline CDR1 and CDR2 sequences are SGHTA and FQGTGA. V lost 4 bases, J lost 2 bases, and 9 bases stayed unmatched. This CDR3 has 17 residues.

The rearrangement joins TRBV3-1 (or the pseudogene TRBV3-2) to TRBJ2-7, with TRBD2 as a possible D gene (5 bases). In germline, CDR1 is LGHDT, CDR2 YNNKEL (reference sequence). The CDR3 extends over 18 amino acids. V gave up 0 bases and J gave up 2 bases, with 20 bases separating them. The CDR3 spells CASSQEGRGLGGTYEQYF. CDR3 DNA sequence: TGTGCCAGCAGCCAAGAAGGGCGCGGGCTAGGAGGTACCTACGAGCAGTACTTC.

The gene calls are TRBV6-4 and TRBJ2-5, with TRBD2 identical over 9 bases. This CDR3 region has 15 residues. Germline assignment: CDR1 MRHNA and CDR2 SNTAGT. V lost 3 bases, J lost 5 bases, and 7 bases stayed unmatched. The CDR3 reads CASSEVAGGPETQYF. The CDR3 DNA reads as TGTGCCAGCAGTGAGGTTGCGGGGGGGCCCGAGACCCAGTACTTC.

This chain links TRBV18 with TRBJ1-1, with D possibly TRBD1 on 5 matching bases. The CDR3 runs to 15 residues. V lost 2 bases to trimming and J lost 9 bases, with 19 bases between them. Germline V lookup: CDR1 KGHSH, CDR2 LQKENI. Here the CDR3 DNA reads TGTGCCAGCTCACCAATCACCCTCTTTCAGGGTCAAGCTTTCTTT. Translating gives CASSPITLFQGQAFF.

The genes are TRBV14 and TRBJ1-2; 11 bases match TRBD1. The CDR3 length is 19 residues. Germline V gene data show CDR1 as SGHDN and CDR2 as FVKESK. Trimming cost V 3 bases and J 3 bases; bases outside gene matches: 15. CDR3 bases: TGTGCCAGCAGCCACCGCCCCGGGGACAGGGGGGAAAAGGACTATGGCTACACCTTC. It translates to CASSHRPGDRGEKDYGYTF.

The rearrangement joins TRBV5-4 to TRBJ2-5; tentatively, D is TRBD1 (5 bases). CDR3 length: 13 residues. CDR1 is SGHNT and CDR2 is YYREEE in the germline V gene (reference sequence). The V end lost 4 bases, the J end lost 2 bases, and 9 bases lay between the germline ends. CDR3 sequence (DNA): TGTGCCAGCAGCCCAAGACAGCAAGAGACCCAGTACTTC. Its translation: CASSPRQQETQYF.

This chain links TRBV5-1 with TRBJ1-1, with 7 nucleotides matching TRBD1. From germline, CDR1 is SGHRS and CDR2 YFSETQ. The V and J ends lost 0 bases and 1 base, in that order; junction bases with no gene match: 3. There are 15 residues in the CDR3. This CDR3 is CASSLDAGGNTEAFF. The CDR3 DNA follows: TGCGCCAGCAGCTTGGATGCAGGGGGGAACACTGAAGCTTTCTTT.

The V and J genes are TRBV7-6 and TRBJ2-7; 8 bases map to TRBD1. This CDR3 is built from 13 residues. Germline loops: CDR1 SGHVS, CDR2 FNYEAQ. After removal of 4 bases from V and 7 bases from J, the junction contained 6 bases not matched to a gene. The CDR3 protein is CASSSLRGREQYF. In nucleotides, the CDR3 is TGTGCCAGCAGCTCTCTCAGGGGGCGTGAGCAGTACTTC.

The chain joins TRBV2 to TRBJ2-3; possible D gene TRBD1, 6 bases. This CDR3 region has 15 residues. The germline gives CDR1 SNHLY, CDR2 FYNNEI. V was pared by 6 bases and J by 1 base, with 14 bases between. The CDR3 region is CASRQSGTRTDTQYF. In DNA form, the CDR3 reads TGTGCCAGCAGACAGTCCGGGACACGCACAGATACGCAGTATTTT.

The chain combines TRBV10-3 with TRBJ1-1; TRBD1 is a possible D gene (5 bases). The CDR3 contains 13 residues. V was pared by 0 bases and J by 4 bases, with 6 bases between. The germline V gene encodes CDR1 ENHRY and CDR2 SYGVKD. The CDR3 sequence is CAISESRGTEAFF. DNA of the CDR3: TGTGCCATCAGTGAGTCGAGGGGCACTGAAGCTTTCTTT.

The rearrangement uses TRBV2 and TRBJ2-7; TRBD1 might be the D (5 bases). Germline V CDR1 and CDR2: SNHLY, FYNNEI. CDR3 length equals 14 residues. Deletions cut 4 bases from V and 5 bases from J, with 15 bases between. This chain's CDR3 is CASSAGMALHEQYF. The CDR3 bases are TGTGCCAGCAGTGCAGGGATGGCCCTCCACGAGCAGTACTTC.

This clone was seen only once. The rearrangement links TRBV5-1 to TRBJ1-4, with D hard to call. CDR1 is SGHRS and CDR2 is YFSETQ in the germline V gene. Trimming stripped 1 base from V and 6 bases from J, with 7 bases between. The CDR3 runs to 13 residues. CDR3 coding DNA: TGCGCCAGCAGCTTGAGAGTGGATGAAAAACTGTTTTTT. Its protein is CASSLRVDEKLFF.